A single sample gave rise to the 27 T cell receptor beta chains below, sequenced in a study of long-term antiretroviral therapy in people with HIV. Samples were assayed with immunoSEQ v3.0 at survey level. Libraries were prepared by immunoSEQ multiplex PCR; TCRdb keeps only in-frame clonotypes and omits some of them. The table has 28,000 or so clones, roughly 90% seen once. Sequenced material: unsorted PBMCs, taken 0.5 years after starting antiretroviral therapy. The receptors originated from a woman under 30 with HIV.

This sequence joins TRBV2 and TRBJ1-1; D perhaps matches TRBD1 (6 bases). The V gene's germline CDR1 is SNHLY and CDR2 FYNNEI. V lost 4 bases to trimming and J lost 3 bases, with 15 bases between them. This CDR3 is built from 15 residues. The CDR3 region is CASSATGYPYTEAFF. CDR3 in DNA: TGTGCCAGCAGTGCCACAGGGTATCCTTACACTGAAGCTTTCTTT.

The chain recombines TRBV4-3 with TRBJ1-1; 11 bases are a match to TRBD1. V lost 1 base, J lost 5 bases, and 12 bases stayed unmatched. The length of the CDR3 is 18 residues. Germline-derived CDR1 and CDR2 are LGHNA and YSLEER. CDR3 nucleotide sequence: TGCGCCAGCAGCCAAGCGGGTGGACAGGGGGCGCGATGGACTGAAGCTTTCTTT. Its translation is CASSQAGGQGARWTEAFF.

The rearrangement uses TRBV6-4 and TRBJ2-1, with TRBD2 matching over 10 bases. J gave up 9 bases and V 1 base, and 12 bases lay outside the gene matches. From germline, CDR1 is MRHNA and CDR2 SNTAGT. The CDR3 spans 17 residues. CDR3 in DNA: TGTGCCAGCAGTGACTTCGGGGCGAGCGGGAGGGCCGTTGAGCAGTTCTTC. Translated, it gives CASSDFGASGRAVEQFF.

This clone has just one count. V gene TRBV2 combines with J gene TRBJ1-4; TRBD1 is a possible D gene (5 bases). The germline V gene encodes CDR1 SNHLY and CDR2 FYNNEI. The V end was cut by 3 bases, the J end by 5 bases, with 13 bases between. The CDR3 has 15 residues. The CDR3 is CASSEGPRRNEKLFF. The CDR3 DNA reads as TGTGCCAGCAGTGAGGGACCGAGAAGGAATGAAAAACTGTTTTTT.

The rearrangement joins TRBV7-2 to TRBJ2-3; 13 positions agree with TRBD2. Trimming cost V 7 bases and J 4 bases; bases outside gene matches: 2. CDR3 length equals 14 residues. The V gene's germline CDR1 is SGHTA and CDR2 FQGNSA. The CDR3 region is CASITSGRADTQYF. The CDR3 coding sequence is TGTGCCAGCATTACTAGCGGGAGGGCAGATACGCAGTATTTT.

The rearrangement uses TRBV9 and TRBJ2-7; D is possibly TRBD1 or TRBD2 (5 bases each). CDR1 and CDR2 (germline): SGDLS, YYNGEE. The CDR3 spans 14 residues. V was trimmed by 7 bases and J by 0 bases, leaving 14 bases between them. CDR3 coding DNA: TGTGCCAGCTGCCGGGACGGAGACTCCTACGAGCAGTACTTC. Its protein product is CASCRDGDSYEQYF.

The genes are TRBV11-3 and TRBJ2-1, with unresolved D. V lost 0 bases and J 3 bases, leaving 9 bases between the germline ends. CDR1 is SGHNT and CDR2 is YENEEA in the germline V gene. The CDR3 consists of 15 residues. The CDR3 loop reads CASSLDGGYYNEQFF. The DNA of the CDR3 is TGTGCCAGCAGCTTAGACGGCGGATACTACAATGAGCAGTTCTTC.

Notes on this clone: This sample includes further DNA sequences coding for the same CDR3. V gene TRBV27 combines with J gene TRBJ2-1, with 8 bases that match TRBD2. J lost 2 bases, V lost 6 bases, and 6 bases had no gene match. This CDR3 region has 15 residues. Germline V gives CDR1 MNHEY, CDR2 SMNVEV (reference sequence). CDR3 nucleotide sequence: TGTGCCAGCAGGGTCAGCGGGAGCCCCTACAATGAGCAGTTCTTC. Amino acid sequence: CASRVSGSPYNEQFF.

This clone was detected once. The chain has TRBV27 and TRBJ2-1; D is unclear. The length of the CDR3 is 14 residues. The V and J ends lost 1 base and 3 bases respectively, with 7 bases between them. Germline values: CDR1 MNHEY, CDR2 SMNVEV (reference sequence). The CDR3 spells CASSLFRNYNEQFF. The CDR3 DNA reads TGTGCCAGCAGTTTATTTCGGAACTACAATGAGCAGTTCTTC.

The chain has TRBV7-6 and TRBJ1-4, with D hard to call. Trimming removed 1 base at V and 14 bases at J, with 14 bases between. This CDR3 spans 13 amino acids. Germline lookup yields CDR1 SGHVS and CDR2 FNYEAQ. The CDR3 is CASSLGSAGGLFF. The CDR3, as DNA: TGTGCCAGCAGCTTAGGATCGGCGGGAGGGCTGTTTTTT.

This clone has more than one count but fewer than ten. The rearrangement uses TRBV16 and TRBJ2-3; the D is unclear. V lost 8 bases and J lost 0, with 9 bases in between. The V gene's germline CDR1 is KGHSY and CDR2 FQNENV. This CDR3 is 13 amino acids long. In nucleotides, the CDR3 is TGTGCCAGCGGAACCGGGAGCACAGATACGCAGTATTTT. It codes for CASGTGSTDTQYF.

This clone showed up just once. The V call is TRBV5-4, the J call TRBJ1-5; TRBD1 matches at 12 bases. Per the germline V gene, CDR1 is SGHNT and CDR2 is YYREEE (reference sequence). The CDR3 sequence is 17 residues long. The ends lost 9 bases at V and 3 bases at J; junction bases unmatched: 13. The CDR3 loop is CATSLEGQGAYNQPQHF. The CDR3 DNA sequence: TGTGCCACCTCTCTGGAGGGACAGGGGGCTTACAATCAGCCCCAGCATTTT.

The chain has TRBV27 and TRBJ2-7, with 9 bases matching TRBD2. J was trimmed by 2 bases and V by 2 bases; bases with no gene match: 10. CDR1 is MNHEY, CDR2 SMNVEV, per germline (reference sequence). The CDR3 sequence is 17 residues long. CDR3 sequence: CASSLAFPAGGTYEQYF. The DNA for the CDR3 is TGTGCCAGCAGTTTAGCGTTTCCAGCGGGGGGAACCTACGAGCAGTACTTC.

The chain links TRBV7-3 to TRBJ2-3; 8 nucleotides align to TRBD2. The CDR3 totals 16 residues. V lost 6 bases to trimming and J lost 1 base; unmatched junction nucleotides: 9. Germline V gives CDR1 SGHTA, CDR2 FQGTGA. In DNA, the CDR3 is TGTGCCAGCAGTTTACCATCAGCGGGAGGCACAGATACGCAGTATTTT. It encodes CASSLPSAGGTDTQYF.

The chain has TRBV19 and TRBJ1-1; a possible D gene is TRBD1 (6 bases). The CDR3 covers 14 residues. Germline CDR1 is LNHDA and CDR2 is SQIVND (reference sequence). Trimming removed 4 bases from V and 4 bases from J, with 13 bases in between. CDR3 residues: CASSKFRGGTEAFF. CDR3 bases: TGTGCCAGTAGTAAGTTCCGAGGGGGCACTGAAGCTTTCTTT.

CDR3: CSVESGSYGYTF. The DNA of the CDR3 is TGCAGCGTTGAATCTGGGTCCTATGGCTACACCTTC. This chain connects TRBV29-1 to TRBJ1-2; D not certain. This CDR3 has 12 amino acids. Trimming took off 2 bases at V and 4 bases at J, with 8 bases between the two ends. Germline V gene lookup returns CDR1 SQVTM and CDR2 ANQGSEA.

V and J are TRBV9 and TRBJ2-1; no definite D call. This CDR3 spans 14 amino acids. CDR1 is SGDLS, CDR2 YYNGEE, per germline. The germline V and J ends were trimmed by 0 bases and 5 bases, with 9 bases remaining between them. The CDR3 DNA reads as TGTGCCAGCAGCGTAGAACTGAGAGACAATGAGCAGTTCTTC. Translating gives CASSVELRDNEQFF.

CDR3 sequence reads: CASSNGQGGTDTQYF. Here the CDR3 DNA reads TGTGCCAGCAGCAATGGACAGGGGGGCACAGATACGCAGTATTTT. The rearrangement uses TRBV6-1 and TRBJ2-3; 10 nucleotides match TRBD1. This CDR3 contains 15 residues. V was clipped by 6 bases and J by 1 base; unmatched bases: 4. The V gene's germline CDR1 is MNHNS and CDR2 SASEGT.

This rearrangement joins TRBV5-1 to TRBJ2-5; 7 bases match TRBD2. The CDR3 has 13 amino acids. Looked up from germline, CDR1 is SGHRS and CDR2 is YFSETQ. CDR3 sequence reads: CAEREGQEETQYF. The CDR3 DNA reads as TGCGCTGAGAGGGAGGGCCAGGAAGAGACCCAGTACTTC.

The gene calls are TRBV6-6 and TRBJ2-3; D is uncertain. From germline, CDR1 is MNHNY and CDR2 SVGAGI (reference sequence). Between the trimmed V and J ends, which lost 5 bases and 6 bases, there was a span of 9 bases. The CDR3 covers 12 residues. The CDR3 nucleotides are TGTGCCAGCAGTGTACTGGGGGATACGCAGTATTTT. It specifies CASSVLGDTQYF.

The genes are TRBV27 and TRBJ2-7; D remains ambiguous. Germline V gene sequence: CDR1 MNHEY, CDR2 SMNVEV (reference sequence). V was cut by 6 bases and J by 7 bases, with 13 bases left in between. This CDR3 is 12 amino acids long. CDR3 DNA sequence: TGTGCCAGCAGCCGCCACACTACGGAGCAGTACTTC. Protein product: CASSRHTTEQYF.

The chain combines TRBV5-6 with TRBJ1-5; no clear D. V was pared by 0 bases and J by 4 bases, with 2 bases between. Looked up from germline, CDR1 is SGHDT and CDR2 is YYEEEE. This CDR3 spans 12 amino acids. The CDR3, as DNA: TGTGCCAGCAGCTTGGGGAATCAGCCCCAGCATTTT. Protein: CASSLGNQPQHF.

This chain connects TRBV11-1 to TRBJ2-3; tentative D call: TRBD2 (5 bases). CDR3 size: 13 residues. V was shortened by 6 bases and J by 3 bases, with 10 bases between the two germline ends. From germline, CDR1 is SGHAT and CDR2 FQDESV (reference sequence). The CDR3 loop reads CASRRAVTDTQYF. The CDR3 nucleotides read TGTGCCAGCAGGAGGGCCGTTACAGATACGCAGTATTTT.

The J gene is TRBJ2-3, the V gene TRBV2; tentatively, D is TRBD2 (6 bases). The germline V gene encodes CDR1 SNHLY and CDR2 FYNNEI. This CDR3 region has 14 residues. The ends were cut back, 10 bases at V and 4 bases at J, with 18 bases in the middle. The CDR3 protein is CATGGLDQSDTQYF. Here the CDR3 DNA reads TGTGCCACCGGGGGTCTGGACCAGTCAGATACGCAGTATTTT.

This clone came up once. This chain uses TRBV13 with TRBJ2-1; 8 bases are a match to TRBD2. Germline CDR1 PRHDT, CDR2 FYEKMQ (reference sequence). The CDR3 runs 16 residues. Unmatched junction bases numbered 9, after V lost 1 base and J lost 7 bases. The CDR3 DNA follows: TGTGCCAGCAGCTTAGAAAGCGGGAGTAGTCGGAATGAGCAGTTCTTC. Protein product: CASSLESGSSRNEQFF.

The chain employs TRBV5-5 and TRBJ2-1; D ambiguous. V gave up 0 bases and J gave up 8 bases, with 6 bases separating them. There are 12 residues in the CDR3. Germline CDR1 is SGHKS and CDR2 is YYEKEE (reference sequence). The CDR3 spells CASSLVPYEQFF. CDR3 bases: TGTGCCAGCAGCTTGGTTCCCTATGAGCAGTTCTTC.

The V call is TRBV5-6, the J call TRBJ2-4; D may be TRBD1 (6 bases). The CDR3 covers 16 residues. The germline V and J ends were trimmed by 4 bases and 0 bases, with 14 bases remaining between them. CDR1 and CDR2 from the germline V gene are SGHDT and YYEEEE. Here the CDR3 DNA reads TGTGCCAGCAGCGAGGACAGTACACTAGCCAAAAACATTCAGTACTTC. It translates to CASSEDSTLAKNIQYF.